What follows are 7 T cell receptor beta chains derived from one specimen sequenced in a study of PD-L1 blockade in urothelial cancer. The sample's time point: pretreatment peripheral blood. Here immunoSEQ multiplex PCR was the method, and the copy in TCRdb shows in-frame clones only, minus some. The sample lists tens of thousands of clones, approximately 83% seen once, with about 16% in the top ten. The source was PBMCs, collected around atezolizumab (anti-PD-L1) treatment. The receptor source for this set is a man aged 60-69 years with urothelial cancer.

V gene TRBV4-2 combines with J gene TRBJ2-7, with TRBD1 identical over 7 bases. Germline CDR1 LGHNA, CDR2 YNFKEQ. The V and J ends lost 2 bases and 6 bases, in that order; junction bases with no gene match: 7. This CDR3 spans 14 amino acids. The DNA for the CDR3 is TGTGCCAGCAGCCAACCCGGACAGGCGCCCGAGCAGTACTTC. As protein: CASSQPGQAPEQYF.

The rearrangement joins TRBV10-2 to TRBJ2-5, with a weak D call TRBD2 (5 bases). CDR3 length: 13 residues. V gave up 3 bases and J gave up 7 bases, with 12 bases separating them. Germline CDR1 reads WSHSY; CDR2 reads SAAADI. The DNA of the CDR3 is TGCGCCAGCAGTGAAATCCCCCGGGGGACCCAGTACTTC. As protein: CASSEIPRGTQYF.

Comment on this clone: One junction end disagrees with the germline gene, perhaps due to a read error. V is TRBV7-7 and J is TRBJ2-5, with no clear D. Germline values: CDR1 SSHAT, CDR2 FNYEAQ (reference sequence). The CDR3 totals 14 residues. The CDR3 coding sequence is TGTGCTAGCAGCTTCAATGAACTCTCCGGGACCCAGTACTTC. Protein sequence: CASSFNELSGTQYF.

The chain has TRBV2 and TRBJ2-1; tentatively, D is TRBD2 (5 bases). The CDR3 runs to 12 residues. Trimming pared 3 bases from V and 12 bases from J, leaving 12 bases between. Germline lookup yields CDR1 SNHLY and CDR2 FYNNEI. CDR3 DNA sequence: TGTGCCAGCAGTGAGCTAGGAGGTGGGCAGTTCTTC. This codes for CASSELGGGQFF.

The chain is built from TRBV19 and TRBJ1-2; a possible D gene is TRBD1 (5 bases). The germline V and J ends were trimmed by 0 bases and 4 bases, with 12 bases remaining between them. CDR1 LNHDA and CDR2 SQIVND come from the germline V gene (reference sequence). This CDR3 comprises 15 residues. The CDR3 nucleotides read TGTGCCAGTAGTATAGAGCCCGACAGCCTCTATGGCTACACCTTC. Translation gives CASSIEPDSLYGYTF.

CDR3 region: CASSQGQGRSQYF. Written as DNA, the CDR3 is TGTGCCAGCAGCCAAGGACAGGGTCGTTCGCAGTATTTT. This chain uses TRBV14 with TRBJ2-3; 7 nucleotides align to TRBD1. Per the germline V gene, CDR1 is SGHDN and CDR2 is FVKESK. V shed 1 base, J shed 10 bases, and the junction held 5 bases outside the gene matches. There are 13 residues in the CDR3.

This clone has a handful of counts. J is TRBJ2-7 and V is TRBV7-2; 8 bases are a match to TRBD2. The CDR3 extends over 14 amino acids. The trim removed 2 bases at V and 2 bases at J, leaving 2 bases unmatched. The V gene's germline CDR1 is SGHTA and CDR2 FQGNSA. In DNA, the CDR3 is TGTGCCAGCAGCTTAATAGCGGGGACCTACGAGCAGTACTTC. Protein sequence: CASSLIAGTYEQYF.